This T cell receptor (beta chain) was recorded in a study of vaccination and CD4 T cells after COVID-19. With regard to this clonotype: The antigen remains unidentified.

As to treatment: roughly ten-day PBMC culture with coronavirus spike peptide pools or control peptides (ViraFEST assay). Scientists ran DNA taken from cultured CD4+ T cells through the Oncomine TCR Beta short-read assay for sequencing. One entry per CDR3 protein, called by TCRdb with MiXCR from the PCR reads. The table includes 15,000 or so distinct CDR3 sequences, 45% to 65% detected once. Germline CDR1 is DFQATT and CDR2 is SNEGSKA (reference sequence). The CDR3 has 19 residues. Deletions cut 3 bases from V and 0 bases from J, with 25 bases between. Sequences were obtained from CD4+ T cells from blood, cultured in vitro. The V and J genes are TRBV20-1 and TRBJ2-3; D remains ambiguous. The sequence derives from a human donor who had recovered from COVID-19. For the CDR3, the DNA is TGCAGTGCTAGTAGGTATAGAACGGGCAGTACTATTAGCACAGATACGCAGTATTTT. Amino acids: CSASRYRTGSTISTDTQYF.